These 6 T cell receptor beta chains originate from one sample sequenced in a study of radiotherapy plus CTLA-4 blockade in lung cancer. TCRdb keeps only in-frame clones here, not all; method: immunoSEQ multiplex PCR. The table lists 20,000 to 30,000 clones, roughly 70% of them singletons. Sequencing was performed on peripheral blood, taken from a patient treated with radiotherapy plus ipilimumab. The source is a human donor with non-small cell lung cancer whose response to radiotherapy plus ipilimumab could not be evaluated.

The chain couples TRBV5-8 to TRBJ2-1, with TRBD2 matching 8 bases. CDR1 SGHTS and CDR2 YDEGEE come from the germline V gene. J was trimmed by 1 base and V by 5 bases; bases with no gene match: 5. This CDR3 has 15 amino acids. The CDR3 reads CASRYSGTSYNEQFF. CDR3 DNA sequence: TGTGCCAGCAGATATAGCGGGACATCCTACAATGAGCAGTTCTTC.

CDR3 sequence (DNA): TGTGCCAGCAGCGCTGGACTAGCGGTTCACAATGAGCAGTTCTTC. Protein product: CASSAGLAVHNEQFF. The V gene is TRBV9, the J gene TRBJ2-1; 10 positions match TRBD2. This CDR3 has 15 amino acids. The germline CDR1 and CDR2 sequences are SGDLS and YYNGEE. J gave up 5 bases and V 3 bases, and 5 bases lay outside the gene matches. Full variable domain (missing parts from reference TRBV9 and TRBJ2-1): DSGVTQTPKHLITATGQRVTLRCSPRSGDLSVYWYQQSLDQGLQFLIQYYNGEERAKGNILERFSAQQFPDLHSELNLSSLELGDSALYFCASSAGLAVHNEQFFGPGTRLTVL.

The gene calls are TRBV19 and TRBJ2-2, with TRBD1 matching over 11 bases. Germline V lookup: CDR1 LNHDA, CDR2 SQIVND (reference sequence). Trimming took 3 bases from V and 6 from J; bases not matched to a gene: 0. The CDR3 length is 14 residues. The CDR3 coding sequence is TGTGCCAGTAGTATGGGACAGGGGGCCGGGGAGCTGTTTTTT. Translation gives CASSMGQGAGELFF.

This clone was counted only a few times. This chain joins TRBV7-6 and TRBJ2-1; TRBD1 matches 8 bases. Germline V CDR1 and CDR2: SGHVS, FNYEAQ. Germline trimming cut 5 bases from V and 2 bases from J; bases unmatched to any gene: 5. CDR3 length: 15 amino acids. The CDR3 spells CASSRGTGAYNEQFF. The CDR3 DNA follows: TGTGCCAGCAGCCGGGGGACAGGTGCCTACAATGAGCAGTTCTTC.

The J gene is TRBJ2-5, the V gene TRBV11-2; TRBD1 aligns across 7 bases. The trim removed 7 bases at V and 3 bases at J, leaving 8 bases unmatched. The CDR3 extends over 14 amino acids. Germline lookup yields CDR1 SGHAT and CDR2 FQNNGV. CDR3 in DNA: TGTGCCAGCAAACGACAGGGTGCCAAAGAGACCCAGTACTTC. Its translation: CASKRQGAKETQYF.

The chain is built from TRBV14 and TRBJ1-2, with a tentative D call TRBD1 (5 bases). This CDR3 is 15 amino acids long. Germline-derived CDR1 and CDR2 are SGHDN and FVKESK. With 0 bases removed from V and 8 bases from J, the gap between germline ends came to 16 bases. CDR3 region: CASSQDLRTINGYTF. The CDR3, as DNA: TGTGCCAGCAGCCAAGATTTGCGGACAATCAACGGCTACACCTTC.